Below are 21 T cell receptor beta chains sequenced from a single sample in a study of CD8+CD57+ T cells in acquired aplastic anemia. Genomic DNA served as template for TCR beta VDJ and CDR3 profiling. Each CDR3 protein gets one entry after TCRdb re-called the reads with MiXCR. This sample yields 100,000 to 150,000 distinct CDR3 sequences, of which roughly 50% are seen a single time; 2% to 3% belongs to the top ten. The source material was sorted CD4+, CD8+, or CD8+CD57+ T cells (not recorded which) from PBMCs. Receptors were obtained from a human donor in good health, serving as a control.

The chain couples TRBV12-3 or TRBV12-4 to TRBJ2-7; a weak D match, TRBD2 (5 bases). Trimming shortened V by 4 bases and J by 4 bases, and 11 bases separated the two germline ends. This CDR3 has 13 amino acids. CDR3 nucleotide sequence: TGTGCCAGCAGTTCCAGGAGGTCTTACGAGCAGTACTTC. As protein: CASSSRRSYEQYF.

This clonotype was seen repeatedly, ten times or more. V gene TRBV20-1 combines with J gene TRBJ2-5, with 7 nucleotides matching TRBD1. CDR3 length equals 17 residues. The trim removed 2 bases at V and 2 bases at J, leaving 14 bases unmatched. Germline lookup yields CDR1 DFQATT and CDR2 SNEGSKA (reference sequence). The CDR3 region has the DNA TGCAGTGCTAGAATTATCTTAGAGACAGGGAGACAAGAGACCCAGTACTTC. Translation: CSARIILETGRQETQYF.

Turning to this clonotype: A read error may be the cause here, since a much bigger clone is one base away. CDR3 sequence reads: CASISSGATDEQYF. The CDR3 DNA is TGTGCCAGCATCTCTAGCGGGGCTACTGACGAGCAGTACTTC. This chain joins TRBV6-2 or TRBV6-3 and TRBJ2-7; the match to TRBD2 covers 9 bases. The junction had 9 bases not matched to a gene; V was cut back by 7 bases and J by 5 bases. Germline loops: CDR1 MNHEY, CDR2 SVGEGT. The CDR3 extends over 14 amino acids.

CDR3 sequence (DNA): TGTGCTAGTGGCCCCCGGACAGCTCTCTCCTACAATGAGCAGTTCTTC. As protein: CASGPRTALSYNEQFF. The V call is TRBV12-5, the J call TRBJ2-1; maybe TRBD1 (6 bases). The V gene's germline CDR1 is LGHNT and CDR2 FRNRAP. The germline V and J ends were trimmed by 6 bases and 0 bases, with 15 bases remaining between them. The CDR3 sequence is 16 residues long.

The chain's CDR3 is CSSGGVPNYGYTF. DNA of the CDR3: TGCAGCTCCGGGGGGGTCCCCAACTATGGCTACACCTTC. The chain carries TRBV29-1 and TRBJ1-2; TRBD1 is a possible D gene (5 bases). The CDR3 loop spans 13 amino acids. V lost 8 bases and J lost 2, with 15 bases in between. CDR1 and CDR2 (germline): SQVTM, ANQGSEA.

V usage is TRBV20-1 and J usage is TRBJ2-7, with D unresolved. The CDR3 consists of 12 residues. The germline gives CDR1 DFQATT, CDR2 SNEGSKA (reference sequence). V lost 6 bases to trimming and J lost 5 bases, with 14 bases between them. The CDR3 sequence: CSAPRWSDEQYF. CDR3 sequence (DNA): TGCAGTGCCCCCCGGTGGTCGGACGAGCAGTACTTC.

The chain recombines TRBV20-1 with TRBJ1-1; no definite D call. V gave up 3 bases and J gave up 1 base, with 9 bases separating them. Per germline, CDR1 DFQATT and CDR2 SNEGSKA (reference sequence). The CDR3 sequence is 13 residues long. The CDR3 spells CSARGRTNTEAFF. CDR3 nucleotide sequence: TGCAGTGCTAGGGGCAGGACGAACACTGAAGCTTTCTTT.

The table lists this clonotype with many counts. This chain links TRBV5-1 with TRBJ2-7; no reliable D call. Germline CDR1 reads SGHRS; CDR2 reads YFSETQ. The V end lost 4 bases, the J end lost 4 bases, and 18 bases lay between the germline ends. The CDR3 totals 15 residues. In DNA form, the CDR3 reads TGCGCCAGCAGCCCGGAGACTCCCGTCCATTACGAGCAGTACTTC. Its translation: CASSPETPVHYEQYF.

This clonotype was seen repeatedly, ten times or more. CDR3 coding DNA: TGTGCCAGCAGTGAACCCCCCGTTGGGCGCGAGCAGTACTTC. Its protein product is CASSEPPVGREQYF. This rearrangement joins TRBV2 to TRBJ2-7, with D hard to call. The CDR3 has 14 amino acids. Trimming shortened V by 2 bases and J by 6 bases, and 14 bases separated the two germline ends. Germline V gene lookup returns CDR1 SNHLY and CDR2 FYNNEI.

This clonotype has at least ten counts. V is TRBV7-9 and J is TRBJ1-2; 9 bases align to TRBD1. V shed 6 bases, J shed 8 bases, and the junction held 25 bases outside the gene matches. Per the germline V gene, CDR1 is SEHNR and CDR2 is FQNEAQ (reference sequence). The CDR3 loop spans 19 amino acids. The DNA for the CDR3 is TGTGCCAGCAGGTTGAGCTTCGGGACAGGGACAGAAGGACTGGGGGGCTACACCTTC. Its protein is CASRLSFGTGTEGLGGYTF.

This clonotype was seen many times. The chain has TRBV12-3 or TRBV12-4 and TRBJ2-5; unclear D gene. V shed 8 bases and J shed 7 bases, with 14 bases lying between them. CDR3 size: 12 residues. As DNA, the CDR3 is TGTGCCAGCGTATTGGGGTTAGGGACCCAGTACTTC. Translation gives CASVLGLGTQYF.

A note on this clonotype: Relative to the germline gene, one junction end is altered; a read error may explain this. The rearrangement links TRBV15 to TRBJ1-1; weak D call: TRBD1 (5 bases). CDR1 and CDR2 from the germline V gene are LNHNV and YYDKDF (reference sequence). The CDR3 sequence is 14 residues long. The CDR3 region has the DNA TGTACCACCAGCAGAAACTACGGGGGTGTTGAAGCCTTCTTT. Translation: CTTSRNYGGVEAFF.

In its sample, this clonotype was seen many times. The chain combines TRBV30 with TRBJ2-3; D possibly corresponds to TRBD2 (5 bases). V lost 0 bases to trimming and J lost 11 bases, with 9 bases between them. The CDR3 runs 11 residues. Per germline, CDR1 GTSNPN and CDR2 SVGIG (reference sequence). CDR3 DNA sequence: TGTGCCTGGAGTGTTCCTAGCAGGCAGTATTTT. It codes for CAWSVPSRQYF.

The J gene is TRBJ1-6, the V gene TRBV10-3; D unclear. The CDR3 is 13 residues long. Germline V gene sequence: CDR1 ENHRY, CDR2 SYGVKD. Between the trimmed V and J ends, which lost 10 bases and 7 bases, there was a span of 14 bases. The CDR3: CASKVGRNSPLHF. CDR3 sequence (DNA): TGTGCCAGCAAGGTGGGGAGGAATTCACCCCTCCACTTT.

On this clonotype: A read error may be the cause here, since a much bigger clone is one base away. It is likely a read error, because the conserved phenylalanine at the end of the CDR3 is missing. The chain uses TRBV6-1 and TRBJ1-3, with 7 positions matching TRBD1. CDR1 and CDR2 (germline): MNHNS, SASEGT. Trimming cost V 5 bases and J 2 bases; bases outside gene matches: 3. This CDR3 contains 14 residues. This CDR3 reads CASSLQGTGNTIYS. CDR3 nucleotide sequence: TGTGCCAGCAGTCTACAGGGGACTGGAAACACCATATATTCT.

Details on this clonotype: This sequence may be a read error, since a much larger clone differs from it by one base. The rearrangement uses TRBV9 and TRBJ1-2; D call uncertain. Per the germline V gene, CDR1 is SGDLS and CDR2 is YYNGEE. The CDR3 spans 15 residues. The chain's CDR3 is CAGSVRASSFYGYTF. The CDR3 coding sequence is TGTGCCGGCAGCGTAAGGGCAAGTTCTTTCTATGGCTACACCTTC. The full variable domain, rest sourced from reference TRBV9 and TRBJ1-2, is DSGVTQTPKHLITATGQRVTLRCSPRSGDLSVYWYQQSLDQGLQFLIQYYNGEERAKGNILERFSAQQFPDLHSELNLSSLELGDSALYFCAGSVRASSFYGYTFGSGTRLTVV.

This clonotype was seen repeatedly, ten times or more. This chain links TRBV13 with TRBJ2-7; 9 nucleotides align to TRBD1. CDR3 length: 14 amino acids. J was trimmed by 3 bases and V by 6 bases; bases with no gene match: 6. Germline CDR1 PRHDT, CDR2 FYEKMQ (reference sequence). Here the CDR3 reads CASRKQGALYEQYF. In DNA form, the CDR3 reads TGTGCCAGCAGAAAACAGGGGGCCCTCTACGAGCAGTACTTC.

The chain couples TRBV5-4 to TRBJ2-2, with no clear D. With 1 base removed from V and 7 bases from J, the gap between germline ends came to 11 bases. Per the germline V gene, CDR1 is SGHNT and CDR2 is YYREEE (reference sequence). The CDR3 extends over 14 amino acids. CDR3 protein: CASSLIEMVGELFF. CDR3 nucleotides: TGTGCCAGCAGCTTGATTGAAATGGTCGGGGAGCTGTTTTTT.

This clonotype was observed at least ten times. The gene calls are TRBV19 and TRBJ2-5; 7 bases agree with TRBD2. The V gene end was trimmed by 1 base and the J gene end by 4 bases; junction bases not matched to a gene: 9. Per germline, CDR1 LNHDA and CDR2 SQIVND (reference sequence). The length of the CDR3 is 16 residues. CDR3 coding DNA: TGTGCCAGTAGTATAGCGGGGACTACCTCAGGAGAGACCCAGTACTTC. Encoded protein: CASSIAGTTSGETQYF.

The chain joins TRBV7-8 to TRBJ2-2; D may correspond to TRBD1 or TRBD2 (5 bases each). Trimming pared 4 bases from V and 1 base from J, leaving 13 bases between. CDR3 size: 16 residues. Germline CDR1 and CDR2: SGHVS and FQNEAQ. The CDR3 region has the DNA TGTGCCAGCAGCTCCTTCGGGACCTTGAACACCGGGGAGCTGTTTTTT. Encoded protein: CASSSFGTLNTGELFF.

This clonotype was found many times. This chain connects TRBV7-6 to TRBJ2-7, with a weak D call TRBD1 (5 bases). The CDR3 is made up of 16 amino acids. CDR1 is SGHVS and CDR2 is FNYEAQ in the germline V gene. The germline V and J ends were trimmed by 0 bases and 5 bases, with 17 bases remaining between them. The CDR3: CASSLAGKGLVHEQYF. CDR3 nucleotides: TGTGCCAGCAGCTTAGCTGGTAAGGGGTTGGTCCACGAGCAGTACTTC.